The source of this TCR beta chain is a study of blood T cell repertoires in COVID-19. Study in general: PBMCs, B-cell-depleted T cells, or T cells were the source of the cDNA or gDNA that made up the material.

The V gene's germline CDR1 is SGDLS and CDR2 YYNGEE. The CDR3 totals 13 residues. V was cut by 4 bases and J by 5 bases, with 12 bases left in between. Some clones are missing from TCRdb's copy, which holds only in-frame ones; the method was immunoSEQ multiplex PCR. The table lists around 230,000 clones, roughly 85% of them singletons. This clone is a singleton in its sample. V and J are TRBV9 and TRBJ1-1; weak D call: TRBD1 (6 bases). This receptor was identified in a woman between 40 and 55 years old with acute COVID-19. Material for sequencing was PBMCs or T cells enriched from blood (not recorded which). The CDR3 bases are TGTGCCAGCAGCATAGGGGGGGTGACTGAAGCTTTCTTT. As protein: CASSIGGVTEAFF.